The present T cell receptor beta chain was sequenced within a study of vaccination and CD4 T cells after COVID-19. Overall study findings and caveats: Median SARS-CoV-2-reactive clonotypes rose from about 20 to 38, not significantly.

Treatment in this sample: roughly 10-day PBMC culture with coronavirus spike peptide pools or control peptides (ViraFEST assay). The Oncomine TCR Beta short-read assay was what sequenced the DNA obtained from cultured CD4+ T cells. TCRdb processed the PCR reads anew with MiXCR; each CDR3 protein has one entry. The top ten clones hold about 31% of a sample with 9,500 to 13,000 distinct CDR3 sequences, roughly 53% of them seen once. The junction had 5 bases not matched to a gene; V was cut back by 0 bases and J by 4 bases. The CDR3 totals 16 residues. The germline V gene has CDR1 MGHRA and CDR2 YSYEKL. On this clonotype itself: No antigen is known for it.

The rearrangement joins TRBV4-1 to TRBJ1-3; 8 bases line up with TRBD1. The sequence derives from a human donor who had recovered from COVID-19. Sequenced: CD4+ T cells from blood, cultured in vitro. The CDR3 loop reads CASSQDENRGGNTIYF. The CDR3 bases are TGCGCCAGCAGCCAAGATGAGAACAGGGGGGGAAACACCATATATTTT.